These 32 T cell receptor beta chains originate from one sample sequenced in a study of T cell responses to AZD1222 COVID-19 vaccine (dated by TCRdb to about 2021). Libraries were prepared through the immunoSEQ multiplex PCR assay. TCRdb carries this immuneACCESS record with in-frame sequences only. Its versions omit some clonotypes, under half of them owing to an unresolved V gene in the studies checked, with the rest unexplained. Present in this sample are around 150,000 clones, around 90% of which were seen just once. The ten largest make up under 4% of the sample. This specimen's time point label, interpreted: about 28 days (+/-7) after the second vaccine dose. The sequences come from peripheral blood, collected 28 days after the second AZD1222 dose. Every receptor here comes from an adult who received the AZD1222 COVID-19 vaccine.

The gene calls are TRBV27 and TRBJ2-2; D remains ambiguous. V lost 1 base to trimming and J lost 3 bases, with 6 bases between them. Per germline, CDR1 MNHEY and CDR2 SMNVEV (reference sequence). This CDR3 has 14 amino acids. CDR3 DNA sequence: TGTGCCAGCAGTTTATTTAAGGACACCGGGGAGCTGTTTTTT. It codes for CASSLFKDTGELFF.

The rearrangement links TRBV2 to TRBJ1-2; TRBD1 matches 7 bases. V trimming: 0 bases; J trimming: 7 bases; junction bases outside the gene matches: 8. The CDR3 sequence is 15 residues long. From germline, CDR1 is SNHLY and CDR2 FYNNEI. CDR3 region: CASSEALRQGSGYTF. CDR3 coding DNA: TGTGCCAGCAGTGAAGCGCTAAGACAGGGAAGTGGCTACACCTTC.

This CDR3 is CASSLAPGQGGINYGYTF. CDR3 nucleotide sequence: TGCGCCAGCAGCTTAGCACCGGGACAGGGTGGGATTAACTATGGCTACACCTTC. This chain links TRBV5-1 with TRBJ1-2; 9 nucleotides align to TRBD1. This CDR3 is built from 18 residues. CDR1 and CDR2 (germline): SGHRS, YFSETQ. With V trimmed by 2 bases and J by 1 base, 12 bases remained unmatched. The full variable domain, its missing parts supplied by reference TRBV5-1 and TRBJ1-2, is KAGVTQTPRYLIKTRGQQVTLSCSPISGHRSVSWYQQTPGQGLQFLFEYFSETQRNKGNFPGRFSGRQFSNSRSEMNVSTLELGDSALYLCASSLAPGQGGINYGYTFGSGTRLTVV.

CDR3 DNA sequence: TGTGCCAGCAGCTTAGATTCCCTTGGAGCCAACACTGAAGCTTTCTTT. This translates into CASSLDSLGANTEAFF. The J gene is TRBJ1-1, the V gene TRBV11-2; D unresolved. Germline loops: CDR1 SGHAT, CDR2 FQNNGV. Trimming took 0 bases from V and 2 from J, leaving 13 bases between them. The CDR3 is made up of 16 amino acids.

The chain links TRBV3-1 (or the pseudogene TRBV3-2) to TRBJ1-2; D may be TRBD1 (5 bases). The V gene's germline CDR1 is LGHDT and CDR2 YNNKEL (reference sequence). The CDR3 is made up of 14 amino acids. Trimming left V 3 bases short and J 5 bases short, with 13 bases between. The CDR3 sequence: CASSHRTNWYGYTF. The DNA of the CDR3 is TGTGCCAGCAGCCATAGGACAAATTGGTATGGCTACACCTTC.

The CDR3 DNA is TGTGCCAGCAGCTTAGGGGGGGCCAACGTCCTGACTTTC. This sequence encodes CASSLGGANVLTF. The chain carries TRBV3-1 (or the pseudogene TRBV3-2) and TRBJ2-6; D not certain. The CDR3 has 13 residues. Deletions cut 5 bases from V and 4 bases from J, with 6 bases between. CDR1 is LGHDT and CDR2 is YNNKEL in the germline V gene (reference sequence).

V usage is TRBV6-1 and J usage is TRBJ1-4; a weak D match, TRBD1 (6 bases). CDR3 size: 14 residues. Germline lookup yields CDR1 MNHNS and CDR2 SASEGT. Trimming cost V 6 bases and J 3 bases, with 11 bases left between them. Written as DNA, the CDR3 is TGTGCCAGCAGCAGGGGAGGGGCTAATGAAAAACTGTTTTTT. Translated: CASSRGGANEKLFF.

The CDR3 DNA reads TGCGCCAGCAGTGTAGGGACCTATGGCTACACCTTC. It codes for CASSVGTYGYTF. The V gene is TRBV4-1, the J gene TRBJ1-2, with D maybe TRBD1 (5 bases). V was trimmed by 6 bases and J by 4 bases, leaving 9 bases between them. The CDR3 spans 12 residues. CDR1 MGHRA and CDR2 YSYEKL come from the germline V gene.

The chain employs TRBV21-1 and TRBJ1-6; the D call TRBD1 from the table was never checked on the DNA. TRBV21-1 is flagged as a pseudogene. This CDR3 has 15 residues. The CDR3 nucleotides are TGTGCCAGCCAGATGGGGCACAGGGGTAATTCACCCCTCCACTTT. It specifies CASQMGHRGNSPLHF.

This rearrangement joins TRBV7-8 to TRBJ1-2; D may be TRBD1 (6 bases). Germline CDR1 reads SGHVS; CDR2 reads FQNEAQ. V lost 0 bases, J lost 6 bases, and 14 bases lay in between. The CDR3 runs 15 residues. The CDR3 spells CASSLALYRDHGYTF. Here the CDR3 DNA reads TGTGCCAGCAGCTTAGCCCTTTACAGGGATCATGGCTACACCTTC.

This chain connects TRBV6-4 to TRBJ2-3; the match to TRBD2 covers 8 bases. V was pared by 6 bases and J by 0 bases, with 5 bases of the junction left unmatched. From germline, CDR1 is MRHNA and CDR2 SNTAGT. The CDR3 is made up of 15 amino acids. The chain's CDR3 is CASSRGLVSTDTQYF. The CDR3 coding sequence is TGTGCCAGCAGCCGGGGACTAGTGAGCACAGATACGCAGTATTTT.

V and J are TRBV5-4 and TRBJ2-1, with TRBD2 identical over 10 bases. J was trimmed by 8 bases and V by 0 bases; bases with no gene match: 8. Per germline, CDR1 SGHNT and CDR2 YYREEE (reference sequence). The length of the CDR3 is 16 residues. As DNA, the CDR3 is TGTGCCAGCAGCTTGGGGCTAGCGGGGGCGAGGGATGAGCAGTTCTTC. Translated: CASSLGLAGARDEQFF.

In DNA form, the CDR3 reads TGTGCCTGGAGTCTCCAGGGTCCCGGGACAGGGGAAGAGACCCAGTACTTC. Translating gives CAWSLQGPGTGEETQYF. This chain uses TRBV30 with TRBJ2-5, with 10 bases matching TRBD1. The CDR3 length is 17 residues. Germline V gene sequence: CDR1 GTSNPN, CDR2 SVGIG (reference sequence). With 2 bases clipped from V and 3 bases from J, the junction kept 12 bases outside the gene matches.

This clone appeared once. The chain employs TRBV3-1 (or the pseudogene TRBV3-2) and TRBJ2-7, with D maybe TRBD2 (5 bases). CDR1 LGHDT and CDR2 YNNKEL come from the germline V gene (reference sequence). This CDR3 contains 15 residues. Trimming left V 1 base short and J 2 bases short, with 12 bases between. The CDR3 reads CASSQGFSGTYEQYF. In DNA form, the CDR3 reads TGTGCCAGCAGCCAAGGTTTCAGCGGCACCTACGAGCAGTACTTC.

This chain joins TRBV27 and TRBJ2-7; 8 bases are shared with TRBD1. The CDR3 is 15 amino acids. V shed 5 bases and J 0 bases; nucleotides not matched to a gene: 6. Per germline, CDR1 MNHEY and CDR2 SMNVEV (reference sequence). The CDR3 spells CASSARGLRSYEQYF. The DNA of the CDR3 is TGTGCCAGCAGTGCCAGGGGGCTCCGCTCCTACGAGCAGTACTTC.

The chain joins TRBV12-3 or TRBV12-4 to TRBJ1-3; D is perhaps TRBD1 (6 bases). CDR3 length: 13 amino acids. V was shortened by 1 base and J by 8 bases, with 9 bases between the two germline ends. The DNA for the CDR3 is TGTGCCAGCAGTTTAGATAGGGGGGACACCATATATTTT. It specifies CASSLDRGDTIYF.

The chain is built from TRBV12-3 or TRBV12-4 and TRBJ2-1; TRBD2 aligns across 8 bases. The trim removed 8 bases at V and 8 bases at J, leaving 5 bases unmatched. The CDR3 consists of 12 residues. CDR3 loop: CASRGGTDEQFF. The CDR3 DNA reads TGTGCCAGCCGCGGGGGGACGGATGAGCAGTTCTTC.

This clone was detected only a few times. The CDR3, as DNA: TGTGCCACCAGCAGAGATACGCCCAGGGGAGACACCGGGGAGCTGTTTTTT. It codes for CATSRDTPRGDTGELFF. This chain links TRBV15 with TRBJ2-2, with TRBD1 as a possible D gene (6 bases). The V gene's germline CDR1 is LNHNV and CDR2 YYDKDF (reference sequence). The CDR3 consists of 17 residues. V was cut by 0 bases and J by 3 bases, with 14 bases left in between.

This chain connects TRBV25-1 to TRBJ1-2; TRBD1 might be the D (5 bases). Germline V gene lookup returns CDR1 MGHDK and CDR2 SYGVNS. The CDR3 totals 11 residues. V was trimmed by 1 base and J by 8 bases, leaving 5 bases between them. CDR3 nucleotides: TGTGCCAGCAGTGAATCAGGGGGCTACACCTTC. Translation: CASSESGGYTF.

V is TRBV4-2 and J is TRBJ2-3; the match to TRBD2 covers 8 bases. This CDR3 spans 16 amino acids. Germline CDR1 and CDR2: LGHNA and YNFKEQ. V was clipped by 0 bases and J by 4 bases; unmatched bases: 6. CDR3 sequence reads: CASSQDAGGGADTQYF. The CDR3 coding sequence is TGTGCCAGCAGCCAAGATGCGGGAGGAGGTGCAGATACGCAGTATTTT.

Details on this clone: At one of its ends the junction is not consistent with the germline gene, which may arise from a read error. The chain recombines TRBV7-9 with TRBJ1-5; D not certain. Germline CDR1 SEHNR, CDR2 FQNEAQ (reference sequence). The CDR3 covers 15 residues. DNA for the CDR3: TGTACCAGCCACCGAGAGGAGGTTAGCAATCAGCCCCAGCATTTT. It specifies CTSHREEVSNQPQHF.

The chain couples TRBV12-3 or TRBV12-4 to TRBJ1-3; D gene unclear. The CDR3 runs to 11 residues. V lost 7 bases and J 2 bases, leaving 3 bases between the germline ends. The CDR3 DNA is TGTGCCAGCACTACTGGAAACACCATATATTTT. This translates into CASTTGNTIYF.

As for this clone: Other nucleotide sequences from this sample produce the same CDR3. This rearrangement joins TRBV20-1 to TRBJ2-5; D not resolved. This CDR3 spans 10 amino acids. The V and J ends lost 4 bases and 2 bases respectively, with 2 bases between them. Germline-derived CDR1 and CDR2 are DFQATT and SNEGSKA (reference sequence). The CDR3 reads CSATQETQYF. CDR3 in DNA: TGCAGTGCTACACAAGAGACCCAGTACTTC.

This chain links TRBV3-1 (or the pseudogene TRBV3-2) with TRBJ2-1; 10 bases match TRBD2. Germline V CDR1 and CDR2: LGHDT, YNNKEL (reference sequence). V lost 1 base and J lost 4; bases outside the gene matches: 4. The CDR3 has 16 residues. CDR3 residues: CASSQVWTSGYNEQFF. The CDR3 nucleotides are TGTGCCAGCAGCCAAGTGTGGACTAGCGGTTACAATGAGCAGTTCTTC.

The chain carries TRBV7-9 and TRBJ2-1, with TRBD2 matching 7 bases. Trimming cost V 1 base and J 7 bases; bases outside gene matches: 4. CDR3 length equals 14 residues. Germline V gives CDR1 SEHNR, CDR2 FQNEAQ (reference sequence). The CDR3 DNA reads TGTGCCAGCAGCTTAGTGATTAGCGGGAATGAGCAGTTCTTC. Its protein is CASSLVISGNEQFF.

This clone has a single count. The chain links TRBV24-1 to TRBJ1-1; 7 bases are a match to TRBD1. The CDR3 length is 14 residues. Losses at the gene ends were 7 bases for V and 1 base for J; bases not matched to a gene: 5. From germline, CDR1 is KGHDR and CDR2 SFDVKD. The CDR3 reads CATRGGTANTEAFF. The CDR3 region has the DNA TGTGCCACCAGGGGGGGGACAGCGAACACTGAAGCTTTCTTT.

This clone was counted a single time. This sequence joins TRBV5-5 and TRBJ1-6; 8 nucleotides align to TRBD1. The CDR3 consists of 14 residues. J gave up 6 bases and V 5 bases, and 4 bases lay outside the gene matches. Germline values: CDR1 SGHKS, CDR2 YYEKEE (reference sequence). CDR3 DNA: TGTGCCAGCAGTTCAGACAGGGGTAATTCACCCCTCCACTTT. Encoded protein: CASSSDRGNSPLHF.

The V and J genes are TRBV5-1 and TRBJ2-3, with unresolved D. Trimming pared 1 base from V and 2 bases from J, leaving 8 bases between. Germline V gene data show CDR1 as SGHRS and CDR2 as YFSETQ. This CDR3 spans 14 amino acids. The CDR3 DNA reads as TGCGCCAGCAGCTTGTGGGAACCCACAGATACGCAGTATTTT. Its protein product is CASSLWEPTDTQYF.

V is TRBV29-1 and J is TRBJ1-2, with unresolved D. Between the trimmed V and J ends, which lost 3 bases and 0 bases, there was a span of 14 bases. Looked up from germline, CDR1 is SQVTM and CDR2 is ANQGSEA. The CDR3 is 15 residues long. DNA of the CDR3: TGCAGCGTTGATTTACCGGGTCAGGCTAACTATGGCTACACCTTC. Translated, it gives CSVDLPGQANYGYTF.

V usage is TRBV5-6 and J usage is TRBJ2-7; 7 bases align to TRBD1. The V and J ends lost 4 bases and 6 bases, in that order; junction bases with no gene match: 10. The V gene's germline CDR1 is SGHDT and CDR2 YYEEEE. The CDR3 has 14 residues. The CDR3 loop reads CASSLRTGVSEQYF. The CDR3 nucleotides are TGTGCCAGCAGCCTACGGACAGGCGTCAGCGAGCAGTACTTC.

V usage is TRBV6-5 and J usage is TRBJ2-7; D uncertain. The length of the CDR3 is 15 residues. Germline V CDR1 and CDR2: MNHEY, SVGAGI. The germline V and J ends were trimmed by 2 bases and 0 bases, with 11 bases remaining between them. The CDR3 is CASSYRGANSYEQYF. The CDR3 DNA follows: TGTGCCAGCAGTTACCGTGGCGCCAACTCCTACGAGCAGTACTTC.

The chain uses TRBV5-6 and TRBJ1-5, with a weak D call TRBD1 (5 bases). V lost 4 bases to trimming and J lost 0 bases, with 14 bases between them. Looked up from germline, CDR1 is SGHDT and CDR2 is YYEEEE. This CDR3 has 16 residues. This chain's CDR3 is CASSLRRGASNQPQHF. In DNA, the CDR3 is TGTGCCAGCAGCCTGAGGAGGGGAGCTAGCAATCAGCCCCAGCATTTT.